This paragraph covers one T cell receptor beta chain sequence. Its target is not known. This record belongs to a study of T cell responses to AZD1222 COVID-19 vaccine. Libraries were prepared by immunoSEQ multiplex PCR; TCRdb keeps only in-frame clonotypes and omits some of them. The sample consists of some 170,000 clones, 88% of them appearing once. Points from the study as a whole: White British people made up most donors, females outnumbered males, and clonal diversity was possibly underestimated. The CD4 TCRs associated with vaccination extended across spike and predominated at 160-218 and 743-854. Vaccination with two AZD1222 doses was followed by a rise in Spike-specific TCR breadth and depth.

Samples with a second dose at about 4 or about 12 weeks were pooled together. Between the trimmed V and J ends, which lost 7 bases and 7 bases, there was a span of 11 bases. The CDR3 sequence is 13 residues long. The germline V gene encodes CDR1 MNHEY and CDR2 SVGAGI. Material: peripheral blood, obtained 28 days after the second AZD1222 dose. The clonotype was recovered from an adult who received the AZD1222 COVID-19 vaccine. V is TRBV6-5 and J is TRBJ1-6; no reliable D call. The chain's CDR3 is CASKRLTNSPLHF. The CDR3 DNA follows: TGTGCCAGCAAAAGGCTGACAAATTCACCCCTCCACTTT.